The clone carrying this TCR beta chain was picked up one time. This specimen comes from a study of blood T cell repertoires in COVID-19. Study-level information: Some COVID-19 samples were acute and others convalescent; all came from the United States, Italy and Spain. Nucleic acid was either cDNA or gDNA, and it came from T cells, B-cell-depleted T cells, or PBMCs.

In the original workflow: Estimation of nucleated cell counts relied on the amplification of reference gene primers. Sequencing was performed with immunoSEQ multiplex PCR; in TCRdb, only in-frame clones are kept and a portion is missing. Clonal size and the V and J genes are those of that table, whereas D and trimming came from the DNA. The table includes over 110,000 clones, roughly 87% detected once. This CDR3 region has 18 residues. Germline V gives CDR1 SGHNT, CDR2 YYREEE (reference sequence). The J segment lost 4 bases and the V segment lost 3 bases, leaving 9 bases of the junction unmatched. The specimen was peripheral blood. The chain combines TRBV5-4 with TRBJ2-2, with 13 bases identical to TRBD2. This clonotype was obtained from a man in his sixties or seventies with acute or convalescent COVID-19. The CDR3 protein is CASSWTSGSTRGTGELFF. The CDR3 bases are TGTGCCAGCAGCTGGACTAGCGGGAGCACCCGGGGCACCGGGGAGCTGTTTTTT.